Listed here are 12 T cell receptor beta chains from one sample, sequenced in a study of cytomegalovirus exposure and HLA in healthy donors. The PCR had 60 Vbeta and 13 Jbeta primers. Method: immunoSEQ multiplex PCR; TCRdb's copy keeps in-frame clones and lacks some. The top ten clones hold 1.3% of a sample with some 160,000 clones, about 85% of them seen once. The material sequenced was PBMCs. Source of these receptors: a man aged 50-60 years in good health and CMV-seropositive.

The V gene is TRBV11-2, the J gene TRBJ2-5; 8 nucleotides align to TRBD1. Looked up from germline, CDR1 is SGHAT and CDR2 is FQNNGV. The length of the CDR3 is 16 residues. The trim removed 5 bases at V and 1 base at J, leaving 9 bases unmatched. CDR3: CASSPGQATFQETQYF. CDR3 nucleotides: TGTGCCAGCAGCCCGGGACAGGCCACCTTCCAAGAGACCCAGTACTTC. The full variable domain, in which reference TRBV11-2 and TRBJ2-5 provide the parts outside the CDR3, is EAGVAQSPRYKIIEKRQSVAFWCNPISGHATLYWYQQILGQGPKLLIQFQNNGVVDDSQLPKDRFSAERLKGVDSTLKIQPAKLEDSAVYLCASSPGQATFQETQYFGPGTRLLVL.

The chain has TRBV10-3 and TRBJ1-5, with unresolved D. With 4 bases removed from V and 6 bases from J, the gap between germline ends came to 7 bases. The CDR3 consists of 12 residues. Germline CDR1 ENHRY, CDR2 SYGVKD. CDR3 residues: CAISVEGQPQHF. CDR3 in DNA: TGTGCCATCAGTGTGGAGGGTCAGCCCCAGCATTTT.

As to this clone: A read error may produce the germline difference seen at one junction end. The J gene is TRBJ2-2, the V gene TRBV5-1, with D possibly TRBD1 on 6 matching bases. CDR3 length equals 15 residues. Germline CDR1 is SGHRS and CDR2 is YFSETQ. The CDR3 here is CASSLDRVYTGELLF. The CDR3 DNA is TGCGCCAGCAGCTTGGACAGGGTGTATACCGGGGAGCTGCTTTTT.

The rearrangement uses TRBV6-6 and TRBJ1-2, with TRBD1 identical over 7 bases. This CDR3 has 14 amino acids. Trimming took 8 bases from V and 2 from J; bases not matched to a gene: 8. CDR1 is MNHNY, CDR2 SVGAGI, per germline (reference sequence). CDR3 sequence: CASGPGTANYGYTF. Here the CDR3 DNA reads TGTGCCAGCGGACCAGGGACAGCGAACTATGGCTACACCTTC.

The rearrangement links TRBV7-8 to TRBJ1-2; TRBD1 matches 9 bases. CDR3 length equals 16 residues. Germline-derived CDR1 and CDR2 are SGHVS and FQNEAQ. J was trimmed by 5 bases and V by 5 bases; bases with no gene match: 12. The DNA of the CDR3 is TGTGCCAGCAGCCCCACAGGGGGCTGGTCGTGGTATGGCTACACCTTC. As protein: CASSPTGGWSWYGYTF.

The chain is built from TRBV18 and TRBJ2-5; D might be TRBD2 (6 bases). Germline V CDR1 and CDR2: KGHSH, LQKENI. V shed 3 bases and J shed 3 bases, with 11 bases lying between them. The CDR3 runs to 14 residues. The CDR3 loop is CASSPWVAEETQYF. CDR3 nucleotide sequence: TGTGCCAGCTCACCTTGGGTAGCGGAAGAGACCCAGTACTTC.

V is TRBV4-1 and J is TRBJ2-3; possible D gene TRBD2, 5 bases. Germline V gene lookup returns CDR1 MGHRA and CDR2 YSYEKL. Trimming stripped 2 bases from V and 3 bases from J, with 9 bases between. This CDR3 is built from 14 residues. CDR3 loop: CASSQNTRTDTQYF. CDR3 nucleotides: TGCGCCAGCAGCCAAAACACTAGGACAGATACGCAGTATTTT.

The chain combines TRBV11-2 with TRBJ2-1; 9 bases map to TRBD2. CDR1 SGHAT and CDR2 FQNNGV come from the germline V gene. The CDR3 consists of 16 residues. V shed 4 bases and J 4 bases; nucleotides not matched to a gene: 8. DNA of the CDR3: TGTGCCAGCAGCTACGCTAGCGGGATGGGGTACAATGAGCAGTTCTTC. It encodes CASSYASGMGYNEQFF.

CDR3 nucleotides: TGTGCCAGCAGTTTTTGGACAGGATCCTACGAGCAGTACTTC. Protein: CASSFWTGSYEQYF. This chain connects TRBV6-5 to TRBJ2-7; 7 bases align to TRBD1. This CDR3 has 14 residues. Trimming took 4 bases from V and 1 from J; bases not matched to a gene: 4. Germline values: CDR1 MNHEY, CDR2 SVGAGI.

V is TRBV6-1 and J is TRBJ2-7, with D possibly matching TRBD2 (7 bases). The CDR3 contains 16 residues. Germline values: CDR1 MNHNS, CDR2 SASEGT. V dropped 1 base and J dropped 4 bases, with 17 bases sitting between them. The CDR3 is CASSEVVWGGRYEQYF. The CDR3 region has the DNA TGTGCCAGCAGTGAAGTGGTGTGGGGGGGCAGGTACGAGCAGTACTTC.

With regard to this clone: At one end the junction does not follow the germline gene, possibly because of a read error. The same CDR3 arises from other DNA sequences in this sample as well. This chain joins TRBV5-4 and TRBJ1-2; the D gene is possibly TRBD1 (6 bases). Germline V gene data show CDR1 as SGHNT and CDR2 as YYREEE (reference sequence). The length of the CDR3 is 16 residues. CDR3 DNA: TGTGCCAGCAGCTTGGGCACCCAACAGGGCCGGTATGGCTACACCTTT. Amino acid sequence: CASSLGTQQGRYGYTF.

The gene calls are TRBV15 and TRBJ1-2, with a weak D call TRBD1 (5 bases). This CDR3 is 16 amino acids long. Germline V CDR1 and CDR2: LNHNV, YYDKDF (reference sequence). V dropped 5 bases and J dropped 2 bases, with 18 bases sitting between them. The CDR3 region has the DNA TGTGCCACCAGCCCCCGAATGGGCAGGGTGAACTATGGCTACACCTTC. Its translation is CATSPRMGRVNYGYTF.